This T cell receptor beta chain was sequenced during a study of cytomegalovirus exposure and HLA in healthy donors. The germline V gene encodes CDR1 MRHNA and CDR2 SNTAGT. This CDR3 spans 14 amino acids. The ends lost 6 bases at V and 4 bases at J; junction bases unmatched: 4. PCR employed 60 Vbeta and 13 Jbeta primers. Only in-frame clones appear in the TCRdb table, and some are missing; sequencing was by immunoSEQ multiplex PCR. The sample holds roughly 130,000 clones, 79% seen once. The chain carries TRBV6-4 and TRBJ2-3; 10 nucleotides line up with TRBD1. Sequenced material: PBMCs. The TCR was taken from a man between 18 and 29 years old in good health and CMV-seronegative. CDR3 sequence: CASSPTGGPDTQYF. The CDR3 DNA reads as TGTGCCAGCAGCCCGACAGGGGGCCCAGATACGCAGTATTTT.